These T cell receptor beta chains were read from a single sample in a study of blood T cell repertoires in COVID-19. TCRdb's copy holds only in-frame clones and misses some; the assay was immunoSEQ multiplex PCR. The table has about 110,000 clones, approximately 88% seen once. The sample taken for sequencing was peripheral blood. These receptors were collected from a human donor in a cohort sampled during active COVID-19. The CDR3 runs from the conserved cysteine through the conserved F or W. Each record gives: J gene, CDR3 length, D gene, V gene, clone size, CDR3 DNA, CDR3 protein. The D gene is left open where the match is weak. Expanded clones get a size class; other rows say once, few or many, or leave the size out.

J gene: TRBJ2-7; CDR3 length: 13; D gene: -; V gene: TRBV15; clone size: -; CDR3 DNA: TGTGCCACCAGATCTGGGGCCTCCTACGAGCAGTACTTC; CDR3 protein: CATRSGASYEQYF
J gene: TRBJ2-3; CDR3 length: 16; D gene: TRBD1; V gene: TRBV11-2; clone size: -; CDR3 DNA: TGTGCCAGCAGCTCCCGGACAGGGGGCGTCACAGATACGCAGTATTTT; CDR3 protein: CASSSRTGGVTDTQYF
J gene: TRBJ2-6; CDR3 length: 15; D gene: TRBD1; V gene: TRBV3-1/TRBV3-2; clone size: -; CDR3 DNA: TGTGCCAGCAGCCTAGGGGGCGCTGGGGCCAACGTCCTGACTTTC; CDR3 protein: CASSLGGAGANVLTF
J gene: TRBJ2-7; CDR3 length: 14; D gene: -; V gene: TRBV21-1; clone size: few; CDR3 DNA: TGTGCCAGCAGCAAAAGGACAGTAACCTACGAGCAGTACTTC; CDR3 protein: CASSKRTVTYEQYF
J gene: TRBJ2-1; CDR3 length: 15; D gene: -; V gene: TRBV27; clone size: -; CDR3 DNA: TGTGCCAGCAGTTTAGGGGCGAGCTCCTACAATGAGCAGTTCTTC; CDR3 protein: CASSLGASSYNEQFF
J gene: TRBJ2-3; CDR3 length: 14; D gene: TRBD2; V gene: TRBV19; clone size: -; CDR3 DNA: TGTGCCAGTAGTACTGGGACTAGCTCCTATACGCAGTATTTT; CDR3 protein: CASSTGTSSYTQYF
J gene: TRBJ1-5; CDR3 length: 16; D gene: TRBD1; V gene: TRBV4-2; clone size: -; CDR3 DNA: TGTGCCAGCAGCCCCCAACAGGGGGCTTCCAATCAGCCCCAGCATTTT; CDR3 protein: CASSPQQGASNQPQHF
J gene: TRBJ2-5; CDR3 length: 11; D gene: -; V gene: TRBV5-1; clone size: -; CDR3 DNA: TGCGCCAGCAGCAGAGAAGAGACCCAGTACTTC; CDR3 protein: CASSREETQYF
J gene: TRBJ2-5; CDR3 length: 15; D gene: TRBD2; V gene: TRBV20-1; clone size: -; CDR3 DNA: TGCAGTGCTAGTCGGGCTAGCGGGCCTCAAGAGACCCAGTACTTC; CDR3 protein: CSASRASGPQETQYF
J gene: TRBJ2-1; CDR3 length: 13; D gene: TRBD2; V gene: TRBV9; clone size: -; CDR3 DNA: TGTGCCAGCAGCGTAGGGGAGGGAGGTGAGCAGTTCTTC; CDR3 protein: CASSVGEGGEQFF
J gene: TRBJ1-1; CDR3 length: 17; D gene: -; V gene: TRBV11-2; clone size: -; CDR3 DNA: TGTGCCAGCAGCTTATACAGCTCTATACCCTCGAACACTGAAGCTTTCTTT; CDR3 protein: CASSLYSSIPSNTEAFF
J gene: TRBJ2-1; CDR3 length: 16; D gene: TRBD2; V gene: TRBV4-2; clone size: -; CDR3 DNA: TGTGCCAGCAGCCAAGAAATTCCTAGCGGATACAATGAGCAGTTCTTC; CDR3 protein: CASSQEIPSGYNEQFF
J gene: TRBJ2-4; CDR3 length: 14; D gene: TRBD1; V gene: TRBV29-1; clone size: -; CDR3 DNA: TGCAGCGTTGAAGGAAGTGACAGGGGGAACATTCAGTACTTC; CDR3 protein: CSVEGSDRGNIQYF
J gene: TRBJ2-2; CDR3 length: 14; D gene: -; V gene: TRBV7-3; clone size: once; CDR3 DNA: TGTGCCAGCAGCTTGACAGCGAGTACCGGGGAGCTGTTTTTT; CDR3 protein: CASSLTASTGELFF
J gene: TRBJ2-3; CDR3 length: 15; D gene: TRBD1; V gene: TRBV6-5; clone size: -; CDR3 DNA: TGTGCCAGCAGTTACAATGGACAGGGGACAGATACGCAGTATTTT; CDR3 protein: CASSYNGQGTDTQYF
J gene: TRBJ2-2; CDR3 length: 16; D gene: TRBD1; V gene: TRBV3-1/TRBV3-2; clone size: -; CDR3 DNA: TGTGCCAGCAGCCAATCCGGGACAGGGGGCACCGGGGAGCTGTTTTTT; CDR3 protein: CASSQSGTGGTGELFF
J gene: TRBJ2-7; CDR3 length: 13; D gene: -; V gene: TRBV10-2; clone size: -; CDR3 DNA: TGCGCCAGCCTAGGGACTGCGTCCTACGAGCAGTACTTC; CDR3 protein: CASLGTASYEQYF
J gene: TRBJ2-3; CDR3 length: 16; D gene: TRBD1; V gene: TRBV15; clone size: -; CDR3 DNA: TGTGCCACCAGCAGAGGGAGGGGACAGGGGTCAGATACGCAGTATTTT; CDR3 protein: CATSRGRGQGSDTQYF
J gene: TRBJ1-4; CDR3 length: 12; D gene: TRBD1; V gene: TRBV30; clone size: -; CDR3 DNA: TGTGCCTTGGACAGGGGGGGCGAAAAACTGTTTTTT; CDR3 protein: CALDRGGEKLFF
J gene: TRBJ2-5; CDR3 length: 16; D gene: TRBD2; V gene: TRBV7-9; clone size: -; CDR3 DNA: TGTGCCAGCAGCTTAGTTGGACTAGCGGACCAAGAGACCCAGTACTTC; CDR3 protein: CASSLVGLADQETQYF
J gene: TRBJ1-1; CDR3 length: 12; D gene: -; V gene: TRBV29-1; clone size: -; CDR3 DNA: TGCAGCGTTGAAGAGGAGGGTCCTGAAGCTTTCTTT; CDR3 protein: CSVEEEGPEAFF
J gene: TRBJ2-3; CDR3 length: 15; D gene: -; V gene: TRBV29-1; clone size: -; CDR3 DNA: TGCAGCGTTGATAATGAGGGTGGGTTCACAGATACGCAGTATTTT; CDR3 protein: CSVDNEGGFTDTQYF
J gene: TRBJ1-2; CDR3 length: 14; D gene: -; V gene: TRBV6-4; clone size: -; CDR3 DNA: TGTGCCAGCCACCACAGGGACAAGAACTATGGCTACACCTTC; CDR3 protein: CASHHRDKNYGYTF
J gene: TRBJ2-1; CDR3 length: 15; D gene: TRBD2; V gene: TRBV15; clone size: once; CDR3 DNA: TGTGCCACCAGCAGAAGGACTAGCGGGAGCCCTGAGCAGTTCTTC; CDR3 protein: CATSRRTSGSPEQFF
J gene: TRBJ2-7; CDR3 length: 15; D gene: TRBD2; V gene: TRBV19; clone size: -; CDR3 DNA: TGTGCCAGTAGTATAATGGGAGGGGATTCCTACGAGCAGTACTTC; CDR3 protein: CASSIMGGDSYEQYF
J gene: TRBJ1-4; CDR3 length: 11; D gene: -; V gene: TRBV25-1; clone size: -; CDR3 DNA: TGTGCCAGCAGTCGCACCGGCGGACTGTTTTTT; CDR3 protein: CASSRTGGLFF
J gene: TRBJ2-7; CDR3 length: 12; D gene: -; V gene: TRBV28; clone size: -; CDR3 DNA: TGTGCCAGCAGTTTAGACCCGAGGGAGCAGTACTTC; CDR3 protein: CASSLDPREQYF
J gene: TRBJ2-6; CDR3 length: 15; D gene: -; V gene: TRBV27; clone size: -; CDR3 DNA: TGTGCCAGCAGTTCGGGACTCTCAGGGGCCAACGTCCTGACTTTC; CDR3 protein: CASSSGLSGANVLTF
J gene: TRBJ1-1; CDR3 length: 12; D gene: -; V gene: TRBV10-2; clone size: few; CDR3 DNA: TGCGCCAGCACGCAGTACCGGGAGGAAGCTTTCTTT; CDR3 protein: CASTQYREEAFF
J gene: TRBJ1-5; CDR3 length: 13; D gene: TRBD1; V gene: TRBV3-1/TRBV3-2; clone size: -; CDR3 DNA: TGTGCCAGCAGTCCGGACAGGACGCAGCCCCAGCATTTT; CDR3 protein: CASSPDRTQPQHF
J gene: TRBJ1-6; CDR3 length: 14; D gene: TRBD1; V gene: TRBV28; clone size: -; CDR3 DNA: TGTGCCAGCAGTTCAGGACAGGGCTATTCACCCCTCCACTTT; CDR3 protein: CASSSGQGYSPLHF
J gene: TRBJ1-2; CDR3 length: 13; D gene: -; V gene: TRBV12-3/TRBV12-4; clone size: -; CDR3 DNA: TGTGCCAGCAGTTTAGGGACACTCTATGGCTACACCTTC; CDR3 protein: CASSLGTLYGYTF
J gene: TRBJ2-7; CDR3 length: 15; D gene: -; V gene: TRBV10-1; clone size: -; CDR3 DNA: TGCGCCAGCAGTGAGTCGCCCGGGAGCTTCCACGAGCAGTACTTC; CDR3 protein: CASSESPGSFHEQYF